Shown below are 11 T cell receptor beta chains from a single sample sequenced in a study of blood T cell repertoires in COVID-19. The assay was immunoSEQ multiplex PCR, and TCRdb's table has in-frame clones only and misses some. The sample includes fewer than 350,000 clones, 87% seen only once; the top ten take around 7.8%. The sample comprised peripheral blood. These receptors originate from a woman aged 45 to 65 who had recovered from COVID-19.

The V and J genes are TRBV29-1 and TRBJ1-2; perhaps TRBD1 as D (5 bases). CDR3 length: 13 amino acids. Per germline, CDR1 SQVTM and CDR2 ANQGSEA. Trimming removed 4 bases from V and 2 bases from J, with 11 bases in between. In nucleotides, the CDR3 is TGCAGCGTTGCAGACAGTGAAAACTATGGCTACACCTTC. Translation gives CSVADSENYGYTF.

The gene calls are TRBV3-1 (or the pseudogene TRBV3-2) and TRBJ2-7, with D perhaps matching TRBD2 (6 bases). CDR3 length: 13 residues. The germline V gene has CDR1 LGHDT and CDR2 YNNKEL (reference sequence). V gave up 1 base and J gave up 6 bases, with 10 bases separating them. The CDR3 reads CASSQVAGSEQYF. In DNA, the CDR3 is TGTGCCAGCAGCCAAGTCGCGGGGAGCGAGCAGTACTTC.

CDR3 sequence reads: CAWSGLANYGYTF. The CDR3, as DNA: TGTGCCTGGAGTGGGTTAGCTAACTATGGCTACACCTTC. The J gene is TRBJ1-2, the V gene TRBV30, with D unresolved. Trimming cost V 1 base and J 0 bases, with 6 bases left between them. This CDR3 has 13 amino acids. Germline values: CDR1 GTSNPN, CDR2 SVGIG (reference sequence).

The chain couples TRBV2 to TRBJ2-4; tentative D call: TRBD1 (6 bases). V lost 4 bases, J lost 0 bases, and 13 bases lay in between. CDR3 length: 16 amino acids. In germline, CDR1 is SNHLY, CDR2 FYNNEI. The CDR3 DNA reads TGTGCCAGCAGTGTTCGACAGGCCCTAGCCAAAAACATTCAGTACTTC. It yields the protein CASSVRQALAKNIQYF.

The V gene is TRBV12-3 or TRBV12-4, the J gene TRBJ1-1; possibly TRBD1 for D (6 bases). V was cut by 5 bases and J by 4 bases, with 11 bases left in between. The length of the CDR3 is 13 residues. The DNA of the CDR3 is TGTGCCAGCAGTGTAGGACAGACCACTGAAGCTTTCTTT. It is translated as CASSVGQTTEAFF.

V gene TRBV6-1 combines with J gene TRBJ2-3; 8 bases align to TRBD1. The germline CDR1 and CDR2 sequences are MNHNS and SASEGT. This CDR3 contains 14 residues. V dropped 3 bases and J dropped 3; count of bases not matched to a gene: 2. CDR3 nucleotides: TGTGCCAGCAGTGATGACAGGGGAACAGATACGCAGTATTTT. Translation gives CASSDDRGTDTQYF.

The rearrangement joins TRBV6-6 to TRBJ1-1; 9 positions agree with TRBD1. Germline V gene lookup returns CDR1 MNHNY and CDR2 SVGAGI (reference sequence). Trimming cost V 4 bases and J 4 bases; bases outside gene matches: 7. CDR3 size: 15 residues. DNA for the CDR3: TGTGCCAGCAGTTTCGCCACAGGGGGCGGCACTGAAGCTTTCTTT. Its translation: CASSFATGGGTEAFF.

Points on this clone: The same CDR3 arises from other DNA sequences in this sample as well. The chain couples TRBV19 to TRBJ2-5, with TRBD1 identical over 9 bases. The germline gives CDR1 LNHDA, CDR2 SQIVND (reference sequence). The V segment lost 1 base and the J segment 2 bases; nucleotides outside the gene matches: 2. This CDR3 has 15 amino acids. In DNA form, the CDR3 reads TGTGCCAGTAGTATAGGAGGGACAGGGCAAGAGACCCAGTACTTC. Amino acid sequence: CASSIGGTGQETQYF.

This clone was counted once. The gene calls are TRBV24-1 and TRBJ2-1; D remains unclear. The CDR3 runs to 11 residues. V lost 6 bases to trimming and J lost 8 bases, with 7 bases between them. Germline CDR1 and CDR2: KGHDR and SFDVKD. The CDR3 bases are TGTGCCACCAGTTCCTTGTATGAGCAGTTCTTC. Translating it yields CATSSLYEQFF.

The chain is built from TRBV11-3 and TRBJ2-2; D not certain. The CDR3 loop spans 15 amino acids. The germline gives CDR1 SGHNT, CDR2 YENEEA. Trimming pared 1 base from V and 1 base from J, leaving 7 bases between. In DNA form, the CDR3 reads TGTGCCAGCAGCTTAGGTAGCAAGAACACCGGGGAGCTGTTTTTT. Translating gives CASSLGSKNTGELFF. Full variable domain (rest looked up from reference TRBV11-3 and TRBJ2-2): EAGVVQSPRYKIIEKKQPVAFWCNPISGHNTLYWYLQNLGQGPELLIRYENEEAVDDSQLPKDRFSAERLKGVDSTLKIQPAELGDSAVYLCASSLGSKNTGELFFGEGSRLTVL.

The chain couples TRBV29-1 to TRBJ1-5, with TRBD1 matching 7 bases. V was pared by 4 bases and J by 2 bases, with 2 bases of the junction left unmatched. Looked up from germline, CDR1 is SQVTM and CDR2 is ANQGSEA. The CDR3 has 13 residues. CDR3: CSVGGGGNQPQHF. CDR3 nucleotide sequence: TGCAGCGTTGGAGGGGGCGGCAATCAGCCCCAGCATTTT.